The 30 T cell receptor beta chains below were found in one sample sequenced in a study of shared clonotypes between healthy human individuals. Measured with immunoSEQ multiplex PCR; TCRdb has only the in-frame clones, and not every one. The sample shows fewer than 550,000 clones, around 79% of them seen only once. Input material: PBMCs. The receptor source for this set is a woman between 40 and 55 years old in good health. Some clones in this sample may be carry-over from other donors' samples.

The rearrangement links TRBV6-5 to TRBJ2-6; no clear D. This CDR3 is built from 16 residues. V was clipped by 4 bases and J by 0 bases, with 10 bases between them. Germline-derived CDR1 and CDR2 are MNHEY and SVGAGI. DNA for the CDR3: TGTGCCAGCAGTTCACGGGCCCGCTCTGGGGCCAACGTCCTGACTTTC. This sequence encodes CASSSRARSGANVLTF.

The rearrangement links TRBV10-3 to TRBJ1-3, with D unclear. V lost 0 bases and J lost 3, with 9 bases in between. In germline, CDR1 is ENHRY, CDR2 SYGVKD. The CDR3 runs to 15 residues. The CDR3 DNA follows: TGTGCCATCAGTGAGTCGCCCGGTGGTGGAAACACCATATATTTT. It encodes CAISESPGGGNTIYF.

The chain couples TRBV30 to TRBJ2-3; 7 positions match TRBD2. The germline V gene has CDR1 GTSNPN and CDR2 SVGIG (reference sequence). J was trimmed by 2 bases and V by 7 bases; bases with no gene match: 3. The CDR3 consists of 12 residues. The CDR3 DNA sequence: TGTGCCTACAGCGGGATCACAGATACGCAGTATTTT. Its translation is CAYSGITDTQYF.

The chain is built from TRBV7-3 and TRBJ2-1; TRBD1 matches 8 bases. Germline V gene data show CDR1 as SGHTA and CDR2 as FQGTGA. The CDR3 contains 13 residues. The V gene end was trimmed by 8 bases and the J gene end by 5 bases; junction bases not matched to a gene: 5. The CDR3 DNA reads as TGTGCCAGCGGACAGGGTATCCACAATGAGCAGTTCTTC. It codes for CASGQGIHNEQFF.

The V and J genes are TRBV5-1 and TRBJ1-1; possible D gene TRBD1, 5 bases. V was cut by 4 bases and J by 6 bases, with 13 bases left in between. The CDR3 has 13 amino acids. CDR1 and CDR2 from the germline V gene are SGHRS and YFSETQ. In DNA form, the CDR3 reads TGCGCCAGCAGCCCGCAAGGGGCGGCTGAAGCTTTCTTT. Translated: CASSPQGAAEAFF.

This clone was observed once. CDR3 nucleotide sequence: TGTGCCAGCAGCTTTTCGACGGCAGACGTAGCCAAAAACATTCAGTACTTC. Translated, it gives CASSFSTADVAKNIQYF. V usage is TRBV11-1 and J usage is TRBJ2-4; D ambiguous. This CDR3 has 17 residues. Trimming pared 3 bases from V and 0 bases from J, leaving 15 bases between. The germline V gene encodes CDR1 SGHAT and CDR2 FQDESV (reference sequence).

This sequence joins TRBV15 and TRBJ2-7, with 10 nucleotides matching TRBD1. The CDR3 loop spans 14 amino acids. CDR1 and CDR2 from the germline V gene are LNHNV and YYDKDF (reference sequence). The V gene end was trimmed by 8 bases and the J gene end by 2 bases; junction bases not matched to a gene: 6. The CDR3 sequence is CATARDRGPYEQYF. As DNA, the CDR3 is TGTGCCACCGCCCGGGACAGGGGACCCTACGAGCAGTACTTC.

The table lists this clone with a count of one. The V and J genes are TRBV5-4 and TRBJ2-3; TRBD1 might be the D (7 bases). Germline CDR1 is SGHNT and CDR2 is YYREEE (reference sequence). Trimming pared 3 bases from V and 4 bases from J, leaving 12 bases between. The CDR3 totals 14 residues. The CDR3 reads CASSSARGADTQYF. CDR3 coding DNA: TGTGCCAGCAGCTCGGCCAGGGGGGCAGATACGCAGTATTTT.

In regard to this clone: The sample holds other DNA sequences that translate to the same CDR3. V usage is TRBV28 and J usage is TRBJ2-7; the D is unclear. The CDR3 runs to 13 residues. Trimming pared 3 bases from V and 3 bases from J, leaving 9 bases between. Germline CDR1 MDHEN, CDR2 SYDVKM. CDR3 sequence reads: CASSFAPSYEQYF. The CDR3 region has the DNA TGTGCCAGCAGTTTCGCACCTAGCTACGAGCAGTACTTC.

V and J are TRBV7-2 and TRBJ2-5; the D is unclear. CDR3 length: 12 residues. Germline V lookup: CDR1 SGHTA, CDR2 FQGNSA. V shed 4 bases and J shed 1 base, with 4 bases lying between them. The chain's CDR3 is CASSSVQETQYF. CDR3 bases: TGTGCCAGCAGCTCCGTCCAAGAGACCCAGTACTTC.

The CDR3 DNA reads as TGTGCCAGCAGCTCACCGAAAGGACAGGGGGCAATGGAGACCCAGTACTTC. This translates into CASSSPKGQGAMETQYF. This sequence joins TRBV27 and TRBJ2-5, with 11 bases identical to TRBD1. The germline V gene encodes CDR1 MNHEY and CDR2 SMNVEV (reference sequence). The CDR3 sequence is 17 residues long. Trimming took 6 bases from V and 5 from J; bases not matched to a gene: 14.

This clone was observed once. The chain is built from TRBV2 and TRBJ2-1, with D possibly matching TRBD2 (7 bases). CDR3 length: 14 residues. Looked up from germline, CDR1 is SNHLY and CDR2 is FYNNEI. The V end lost 3 bases, the J end lost 10 bases, and 16 bases lay between the germline ends. The CDR3 sequence: CASSEEGGGVEQFF. For the CDR3, the DNA is TGTGCCAGCAGTGAGGAGGGGGGAGGGGTCGAGCAGTTCTTC. The whole variable domain, remainder taken from reference TRBV2 and TRBJ2-1, is EPEVTQTPSHQVTQMGQEVILRCVPISNHLYFYWYRQILGQKVEFLVSFYNNEISEKSEIFDDQFSVERPDGSNFTLKIRSTKLEDSAMYFCASSEEGGGVEQFFGPGTRLTVL.

This chain joins TRBV9 and TRBJ2-7, with 8 bases matching TRBD2. Germline V CDR1 and CDR2: SGDLS, YYNGEE. The J segment lost 3 bases and the V segment lost 2 bases, leaving 10 bases of the junction unmatched. The CDR3 is 16 residues long. CDR3 protein: CASSVGFGTSGYEQYF. The CDR3 coding sequence is TGTGCCAGCAGCGTCGGGTTCGGGACTAGTGGCTACGAGCAGTACTTC.

The chain uses TRBV18 and TRBJ2-1; D remains ambiguous. Per germline, CDR1 KGHSH and CDR2 LQKENI. Trimming stripped 1 base from V and 6 bases from J, with 4 bases between. This CDR3 is 12 amino acids long. The CDR3 is CASSPLGNEQFF. DNA of the CDR3: TGTGCCAGCTCACCACTAGGCAATGAGCAGTTCTTC. Full variable domain (missing parts from reference TRBV18 and TRBJ2-1): NAGVMQNPRHLVRRRGQEARLRCSPMKGHSHVYWYRQLPEEGLKFMVYLQKENIIDESGMPKERFSAEFPKEGPSILRIQQVVRGDSAAYFCASSPLGNEQFFGPGTRLTVL.

With respect to this clone: At the DNA level, this CDR3 is encoded by other sequences in the same sample as well. The genes are TRBV6-5 and TRBJ2-1; either TRBD1 or TRBD2 may fit D (5 bases each). V was cut by 2 bases and J by 7 bases, with 6 bases left in between. The CDR3 is 12 amino acids. Germline V CDR1 and CDR2: MNHEY, SVGAGI. The CDR3 here is CASSYGGNEQFF. The CDR3 region has the DNA TGTGCCAGCAGTTACGGGGGTAATGAGCAGTTCTTC.

The CDR3 region has the DNA TGTGCCTGGAGTGGCGGGGGCAGAGGCAACACTGAAGCTTTCTTT. Residues: CAWSGGGRGNTEAFF. The rearrangement joins TRBV30 to TRBJ1-1; D might be TRBD1 (6 bases). Germline values: CDR1 GTSNPN, CDR2 SVGIG (reference sequence). With 1 base removed from V and 2 bases from J, the gap between germline ends came to 14 bases. The CDR3 loop spans 15 amino acids.

This clone has a handful of counts. This sample also contains other DNA sequences that code for the same CDR3. The rearrangement uses TRBV2 and TRBJ2-2; the match to TRBD2 covers 7 bases. V shed 2 bases, J shed 5 bases, and the junction held 2 bases outside the gene matches. Germline V gene sequence: CDR1 SNHLY, CDR2 FYNNEI. The CDR3 spans 14 residues. The CDR3: CASSESGVTGELFF. The CDR3 DNA sequence: TGTGCCAGCAGTGAAAGCGGGGTTACCGGGGAGCTGTTTTTT.

The CDR3 spells CASSQDTGRYQPQHF. For the CDR3, the DNA is TGTGCCAGCAGCCAAGATACAGGGAGGTATCAGCCCCAGCATTTT. V usage is TRBV4-2 and J usage is TRBJ1-5, with D maybe TRBD1 (6 bases). The V gene lost 0 bases and the J gene lost 5 bases, with 11 bases spanning the gap. This CDR3 is built from 15 residues. Germline CDR1 and CDR2: LGHNA and YNFKEQ.

As to this clone: The sample has other DNA sequences that encode this CDR3 too. The chain employs TRBV9 and TRBJ2-2; D uncertain. V was cut by 0 bases and J by 7 bases, with 4 bases left in between. The CDR3 is 12 residues long. Germline V gene lookup returns CDR1 SGDLS and CDR2 YYNGEE. The CDR3 spells CASSVGDGELFF. DNA for the CDR3: TGTGCCAGCAGCGTAGGTGACGGGGAGCTGTTTTTT. Combining the CDR3 with reference TRBV9 and TRBJ2-2 gives the whole variable domain DSGVTQTPKHLITATGQRVTLRCSPRSGDLSVYWYQQSLDQGLQFLIQYYNGEERAKGNILERFSAQQFPDLHSELNLSSLELGDSALYFCASSVGDGELFFGEGSRLTVL.

This chain joins TRBV4-2 and TRBJ2-3, with D unresolved. V was trimmed by 0 bases and J by 2 bases, leaving 3 bases between them. This CDR3 is built from 13 residues. CDR1 is LGHNA, CDR2 YNFKEQ, per germline. The CDR3 sequence: CASSQDLTDTQYF. DNA of the CDR3: TGTGCCAGCAGCCAAGATCTCACAGATACGCAGTATTTT.

This chain links TRBV27 with TRBJ1-4, with 8 positions matching TRBD1. The CDR3 extends over 16 amino acids. The trim removed 6 bases at V and 2 bases at J, leaving 8 bases unmatched. The V gene's germline CDR1 is MNHEY and CDR2 SMNVEV (reference sequence). This CDR3 reads CASSPDRGETNEKLFF. In DNA form, the CDR3 reads TGTGCCAGCAGCCCCGACAGGGGCGAGACTAATGAAAAACTGTTTTTT.

The V call is TRBV7-2, the J call TRBJ2-3; D not certain. The CDR3 has 16 residues. Germline assignment: CDR1 SGHTA and CDR2 FQGNSA. V was trimmed by 1 base and J by 0 bases, leaving 11 bases between them. Here the CDR3 DNA reads TGTGCCAGCAGCTTAGTGTGGGATGCTAGCACAGATACGCAGTATTTT. Amino acid sequence: CASSLVWDASTDTQYF.

CDR3 in amino acids: CASSISRNSNQPQHF. Written as DNA, the CDR3 is TGTGCCAGTAGTATTTCCAGAAATAGCAATCAGCCCCAGCATTTT. This chain joins TRBV19 and TRBJ1-5; no reliable D call. The V end was cut by 3 bases, the J end by 0 bases, with 9 bases between. Germline V gene sequence: CDR1 LNHDA, CDR2 SQIVND (reference sequence). The CDR3 sequence is 15 residues long. Full variable domain (remainder filled in from reference TRBV19 and TRBJ1-5): DGGITQSPKYLFRKEGQNVTLSCEQNLNHDAMYWYRQDPGQGLRLIYYSQIVNDFQKGDIAEGYSVSREKKESFPLTVTSAQKNPTAFYLCASSISRNSNQPQHFGDGTRLSIL.

This clone occurred a few times. The CDR3 loop is CASSPLSGSNTGELFF. DNA of the CDR3: TGTGCCAGCTCACCACTTTCCGGAAGCAACACCGGGGAGCTGTTTTTT. This chain joins TRBV18 and TRBJ2-2; D uncertain. V lost 1 base and J 2 bases, leaving 11 bases between the germline ends. Germline V CDR1 and CDR2: KGHSH, LQKENI. The length of the CDR3 is 16 residues.

This clone was seen just once. The chain links TRBV5-1 to TRBJ2-6; 7 nucleotides agree with TRBD1. This CDR3 has 18 amino acids. The V gene's germline CDR1 is SGHRS and CDR2 YFSETQ. V lost 0 bases and J lost 1; bases outside the gene matches: 7. CDR3 protein: CASSLGTGGRSGANVLTF. The CDR3 DNA sequence: TGCGCCAGCAGCTTGGGGACAGGCGGTCGTTCTGGGGCCAACGTCCTGACTTTC.

The V call is TRBV19, the J call TRBJ2-1; D gene unclear. This CDR3 is 14 amino acids long. Trimming took 7 bases from V and 0 from J, leaving 10 bases between them. Per germline, CDR1 LNHDA and CDR2 SQIVND (reference sequence). CDR3 bases: TGTGCCAGTACGGTCAGCCACTCCTACAATGAGCAGTTCTTC. The encoded protein is CASTVSHSYNEQFF. Filled out from reference TRBV19 and TRBJ2-1, the complete variable domain reads DGGITQSPKYLFRKEGQNVTLSCEQNLNHDAMYWYRQDPGQGLRLIYYSQIVNDFQKGDIAEGYSVSREKKESFPLTVTSAQKNPTAFYLCASTVSHSYNEQFFGPGTRLTVL.

V and J are TRBV7-2 and TRBJ2-1, with TRBD1 as a possible D gene (6 bases). The CDR3 length is 15 residues. Trimming cost V 5 bases and J 6 bases, with 17 bases left between them. Germline CDR1 reads SGHTA; CDR2 reads FQGNSA. The CDR3 is CASSPYGGLSNEQFF. The CDR3 coding sequence is TGTGCCAGCAGCCCTTATGGGGGCCTATCCAATGAGCAGTTCTTC.

This clone was seen only a few times. The J gene is TRBJ2-7, the V gene TRBV7-9; D gene uncertain. Trimming took off 0 bases at V and 7 bases at J, with 7 bases between the two ends. Germline V gene lookup returns CDR1 SEHNR and CDR2 FQNEAQ (reference sequence). The CDR3 sequence is 12 residues long. As DNA, the CDR3 is TGTGCCAGCAGCTTAGCGGCCGCGGAGCAGTACTTC. Its protein product is CASSLAAAEQYF.

The sample holds a few counts of this clone. Additional DNA sequences in this sample encode the identical CDR3. The chain employs TRBV15 and TRBJ2-7, with no clear D. The CDR3 length is 13 residues. With 1 base removed from V and 2 bases from J, the gap between germline ends came to 6 bases. Germline V CDR1 and CDR2: LNHNV, YYDKDF (reference sequence). The CDR3 DNA follows: TGTGCCACCAGCAGAGCCCGGGCCTACGAGCAGTACTTC. This encodes CATSRARAYEQYF.

The chain joins TRBV18 to TRBJ1-2, with D perhaps matching TRBD1 (6 bases). The germline V and J ends were trimmed by 3 bases and 3 bases, with 8 bases remaining between them. Germline V gene lookup returns CDR1 KGHSH and CDR2 LQKENI. The CDR3 is 13 amino acids. As DNA, the CDR3 is TGTGCCAGCTCACCCCCAGGGGACTATGGCTACACCTTC. The encoded protein is CASSPPGDYGYTF.